These 14 T cell receptor beta chains share one sample of origin, sequenced in a study of OX40 agonist ivuxolimab in advanced cancers. TCRdb keeps only in-frame clones here, not all; method: immunoSEQ multiplex PCR. The sample has tens of thousands of clones, 60% to 80% seen once; the top ten hold approximately 2.3%. The starting material was CD4+ or CD8+ T cells sorted from blood, obtained in a trial of the OX40 agonist ivuxolimab. The receptors were gathered from an adult with an advanced solid tumor such as melanoma, head and neck, liver or kidney cancer.

The rearrangement uses TRBV11-2 and TRBJ1-1; D might be TRBD1 (5 bases). Germline values: CDR1 SGHAT, CDR2 FQNNGV. V was pared by 5 bases and J by 4 bases, with 14 bases between. The CDR3 loop spans 14 amino acids. CDR3 bases: TGTGCCAGCAGCAAGGGACCTCAATCCACTGAAGCTTTCTTT. Encoded protein: CASSKGPQSTEAFF.

V is TRBV27 and J is TRBJ2-7; D call uncertain. The V end was cut by 0 bases, the J end by 2 bases, with 11 bases between. This CDR3 region has 15 residues. Germline values: CDR1 MNHEY, CDR2 SMNVEV (reference sequence). The CDR3, as DNA: TGTGCCAGCAGTTTATCAACTGGTCCGGCCTACGAGCAGTACTTC. It encodes CASSLSTGPAYEQYF.

The gene calls are TRBV27 and TRBJ2-7, with 7 bases identical to TRBD1. The germline gives CDR1 MNHEY, CDR2 SMNVEV (reference sequence). CDR3 length: 14 amino acids. Unmatched junction bases numbered 6, after V lost 5 bases and J lost 2 bases. The CDR3 DNA follows: TGTGCCAGCAGTCCTCGACAGGGCCCCTACGAGCAGTACTTC. Encoded protein: CASSPRQGPYEQYF.

The gene calls are TRBV28 and TRBJ2-6; TRBD2 is a possible D gene (5 bases). Germline CDR1 reads MDHEN; CDR2 reads SYDVKM. Trimming removed 2 bases from V and 1 base from J, with 9 bases in between. The CDR3 is 16 amino acids. The CDR3 spells CASSLAGTSGANVLTF. The CDR3 DNA is TGTGCCAGCAGTTTAGCGGGCACATCTGGGGCCAACGTCCTGACTTTC.

The V gene is TRBV7-9, the J gene TRBJ2-5; 8 positions agree with TRBD1. Germline CDR1 SEHNR, CDR2 FQNEAQ (reference sequence). Germline trimming cut 2 bases from V and 5 bases from J; bases unmatched to any gene: 1. This CDR3 contains 13 residues. CDR3 bases: TGTGCCAGCAGCTTAACAGGGGGGGAGACCCAGTACTTC. It is translated as CASSLTGGETQYF.

This clone was seen a few times. The chain couples TRBV29-1 to TRBJ1-1; D gene unclear. CDR1 and CDR2 from the germline V gene are SQVTM and ANQGSEA. The length of the CDR3 is 12 residues. V lost 7 bases to trimming and J lost 1 base, with 10 bases between them. The CDR3 coding sequence is TGCAGCGCCATGGACGGGAACACTGAAGCTTTCTTT. This codes for CSAMDGNTEAFF.

The rearrangement joins TRBV19 to TRBJ2-3; 11 bases are shared with TRBD2. CDR1 is LNHDA and CDR2 is SQIVND in the germline V gene (reference sequence). V was clipped by 5 bases and J by 5 bases; unmatched bases: 18. This CDR3 comprises 19 residues. CDR3 bases: TGTGCCAGTAGTCCTCGCCGGGTGATAGCGGGAGGGCTGCGAGATACGCAGTATTTT. Amino acids: CASSPRRVIAGGLRDTQYF.

The V call is TRBV11-2, the J call TRBJ2-7, with TRBD2 as a possible D gene (5 bases). Trimming stripped 3 bases from V and 2 bases from J, with 11 bases between. The germline V gene has CDR1 SGHAT and CDR2 FQNNGV. The CDR3 extends over 14 amino acids. CDR3 sequence: CASSFAGSTYEQYF. The CDR3 DNA reads as TGTGCCAGCAGCTTTGCGGGTAGCACCTACGAGCAGTACTTC.

The gene calls are TRBV2 and TRBJ1-5; the match to TRBD1 covers 7 bases. Looked up from germline, CDR1 is SNHLY and CDR2 is FYNNEI. The trim removed 4 bases at V and 1 base at J, leaving 4 bases unmatched. The length of the CDR3 is 15 residues. The CDR3 region has the DNA TGTGCCAGCAGTGGAGGGGGCCAGAGCAATCAGCCCCAGCATTTT. This sequence encodes CASSGGGQSNQPQHF.

The chain is built from TRBV5-1 and TRBJ1-1; maybe TRBD1 (6 bases). V lost 0 bases to trimming and J lost 7 bases, with 13 bases between them. CDR3 length: 14 amino acids. Germline V gene data show CDR1 as SGHRS and CDR2 as YFSETQ. CDR3 sequence: CASSLGDSTGEAFF. CDR3 in DNA: TGCGCCAGCAGCTTGGGGGACTCGACAGGTGAAGCTTTCTTT. The variable domain in full, with the rest retrieved from reference TRBV5-1 and TRBJ1-1, is KAGVTQTPRYLIKTRGQQVTLSCSPISGHRSVSWYQQTPGQGLQFLFEYFSETQRNKGNFPGRFSGRQFSNSRSEMNVSTLELGDSALYLCASSLGDSTGEAFFGQGTRLTVV.

In this sample, this clone turned up once. The junction does not match germline at one end; this may be a read error. The V gene is TRBV14, the J gene TRBJ1-2, with TRBD1 as a possible D gene (6 bases). This CDR3 has 12 amino acids. In germline, CDR1 is SGHDN, CDR2 FVKESK. The CDR3 region is CASSRGGYGHTF. The CDR3 nucleotides are TGTGCCAGCAGCCGAGGGGGATATGGCCACACCTTC. Using reference TRBV14 and TRBJ1-2 for the parts outside the CDR3, the full variable domain is EAGVTQFPSHSVIEKGQTVTLRCDPISGHDNLYWYRRVMGKEIKFLLHFVKESKQDESGMPNNRFLAERTGGTYSTLKVQPAELEDSGVYFCASSRGGYGHTFGSGTRLTVV.

This chain joins TRBV4-1 and TRBJ1-1, with 8 nucleotides matching TRBD1. CDR3 length equals 17 residues. Trimming cost V 0 bases and J 4 bases; bases outside gene matches: 10. Germline CDR1 reads MGHRA; CDR2 reads YSYEKL. CDR3: CASSQEVARGLSTEAFF. CDR3 in DNA: TGCGCCAGCAGCCAAGAGGTGGCCAGGGGGCTGAGCACTGAAGCTTTCTTT.

As for this clone: Sequence at one end of the junction differs from germline and may be a read error. CDR3: CAGSDLGRTSYEQYF. CDR3 sequence (DNA): TGTGCCGGCAGTGACCTGGGGAGGACCTCCTACGAGCAGTACTTC. The J gene is TRBJ2-7, the V gene TRBV2; D is perhaps TRBD2 (6 bases). The CDR3 extends over 15 amino acids. In germline, CDR1 is SNHLY, CDR2 FYNNEI.

In its sample, this clone ranks as medium-sized. The CDR3 is CASSPPPAGTEAFF. CDR3 nucleotides: TGTGCCAGTAGTCCCCCCCCGGCCGGCACTGAAGCTTTCTTT. The V gene is TRBV19, the J gene TRBJ1-1; D gene uncertain. Germline assignment: CDR1 LNHDA and CDR2 SQIVND (reference sequence). Trimming took off 5 bases at V and 4 bases at J, with 14 bases between the two ends. This CDR3 comprises 14 residues.